Reported below is one T cell receptor beta chain. Its antigen is not yet known. No clone much larger than this one lies a single base away; base qualities are absent. The data originate from a study of blood T cell repertoires in COVID-19 (dated by TCRdb to 2019 to 2021). Context from the whole study: Collaborator samples came from the United States, Italy and Spain and covered acute and convalescent phases of COVID-19. The prospective study material was composed of cDNA or gDNA derived from T cells, B-cell-depleted T cells, or PBMCs. Deeply sampled blood TCRbeta repertoires from subjects exposed to, actively infected with, or recovered from COVID-19 were included in the dataset. The repertoires were released in a freely available public database meant as a resource for research on the immune response to SARS-CoV-2. Samples came from the ongoing ImmuneRACE study (first 160 participants) plus 1,254 subjects from 6 global collaborators. Sample metadata almost always included a de-identified subject ID, COVID-19 status, age in years and sex. Where available, HLA class I and class II types were obtained from metadata supplied by the sample provider rather than from assay-based typing. The investigation overall reported the following: Clinical and demographic metadata were provided uncurated, with the amount varying by source and participant.

TCRbeta CDR3 regions were amplified from genomic DNA by means of the immunoSEQ Assay, a bias-controlled multiplex PCR. On the study's bioinformatics: Nucleated cell counts per sample were estimated from amplification of reference gene primers within the assay. To quantify the absolute abundance of each unique TCRbeta CDR3 rearrangement, sequence reads were collapsed and filtered. For each sample, productive Simpson clonality was calculated as the square root of Simpson's diversity index across productive rearrangements. Here the immuneACCESS table is served through TCRdb, limited to in-frame sequences with V and J called. Missing clones are a known gap in these copies; in checked studies unresolved V genes cover under half, and the rest lacks a known reason. Clone size and the V and J calls come from that table; the DNA yielded D and trimming. This sample has 110,000 to 150,000 clones in its table, and about 89% of those were observed once. Around 3% of the sample belongs to the ten largest clones.

Each collaborating institution followed its own protocols to collect whole blood in K2EDTA tubes. For TCRbeta analysis, collaborators shipped samples in one of three forms: frozen whole blood, isolated PBMCs, or DNA extracted from either of those sample types. The CDR1 and CDR2 encoded by the germline V gene are SGHDT and YYEEEE. V is pared back by 4 bases and J by 2 bases, with 13 bases lying between the germline termini. The CDR3 has 14 amino acids, counting the end cysteine and phenylalanine. The entry retains the CDR3 DNA only, 42 bases that are in frame from base 1. Source material: peripheral blood. The sequence derives from a man aged 55 to 69 with active or convalescent COVID-19. The chain joins TRBV5-6 to TRBJ2-7, with no reliable assignment of the D segment. For the CDR3, the sequence is CASSRFLIPYEQYF. The sequenced DNA is TGTGCCAGCAGCCGTTTCCTAATTCCCTACGAGCAGTACTTC.